Following are 20 T cell receptor beta chains from one sample sequenced in a study of T cells after posttransplantation cyclophosphamide. Profiling relied on immunoSEQ multiplex PCR, and the TCRdb table lists in-frame clones only, not all of them. The data hold 25,000 to 35,000 clones, with about 90% observed a single time. Source material: PBMCs. These receptors came from a middle-aged woman with a blood cancer, CMV-positive, and with a related stem cell donor.

This clone was picked up one time. This sequence joins TRBV5-8 and TRBJ1-2; no clear D. Trimming shortened V by 6 bases and J by 4 bases, and 22 bases separated the two germline ends. Germline CDR1 is SGHTS and CDR2 is YDEGEE. The CDR3 contains 16 residues. In DNA, the CDR3 is TGTGCCAGCACCCCCCGGACTCTATCATGGGGCTATGGCTACACCTTC. Residues: CASTPRTLSWGYGYTF.

This chain connects TRBV9 to TRBJ2-5; TRBD2 matches 7 bases. Looked up from germline, CDR1 is SGDLS and CDR2 is YYNGEE. The V segment lost 0 bases and the J segment 1 base; nucleotides outside the gene matches: 9. The CDR3 runs to 17 residues. The CDR3 loop reads CASSVDPDGGIQETQYF. The CDR3 DNA follows: TGTGCCAGCAGCGTAGACCCCGACGGGGGGATCCAAGAGACCCAGTACTTC.

The sample holds a few counts of this clone. The V call is TRBV28, the J call TRBJ1-3; 9 positions agree with TRBD1. Germline loops: CDR1 MDHEN, CDR2 SYDVKM. This CDR3 spans 16 amino acids. Trimming at V came to 6 bases and at J to 1 base, leaving 7 bases not matched to a gene. The CDR3 reads CASRTGGTGSGNTIYF. CDR3 coding DNA: TGTGCCAGCAGAACCGGAGGGACAGGGTCTGGAAACACCATATATTTT. Using reference TRBV28 and TRBJ1-3 for the parts outside the CDR3, the full variable domain is DVKVTQSSRYLVKRTGEKVFLECVQDMDHENMFWYRQDPGLGLRLIYFSYDVKMKEKGDIPEGYSVSREKKERFSLILESASTNQTSMYLCASRTGGTGSGNTIYFGEGSWLTVV.

This rearrangement joins TRBV7-2 to TRBJ1-1; D may be TRBD1 (6 bases). There are 15 residues in the CDR3. V lost 5 bases and J lost 0, with 13 bases in between. The germline V gene encodes CDR1 SGHTA and CDR2 FQGNSA. CDR3 amino acids: CASSTPGEMNTEAFF. The CDR3 DNA is TGTGCCAGCAGCACCCCAGGGGAAATGAACACTGAAGCTTTCTTT.

The gene calls are TRBV6-1 and TRBJ1-2; TRBD1 aligns across 11 bases. The CDR3 has 11 residues. Germline CDR1 and CDR2: MNHNS and SASEGT. The CDR3 region has the DNA TGTGCAGGACAGGGGGCAAAAGGCTACACCTTC. This encodes CAGQGAKGYTF.

CDR3: CASSLAGGQGNDYGYTF. In nucleotides, the CDR3 is TGTGCCAGCAGCTTAGCGGGGGGGCAGGGAAATGACTATGGCTACACCTTC. The genes are TRBV7-6 and TRBJ1-2, with D perhaps TRBD1 (6 bases). CDR3 length equals 17 residues. Germline V gives CDR1 SGHVS, CDR2 FNYEAQ. V lost 0 bases, J lost 3 bases, and 17 bases lay in between.

The chain links TRBV2 to TRBJ2-2; 9 positions match TRBD2. This CDR3 is built from 16 residues. Germline assignment: CDR1 SNHLY and CDR2 FYNNEI. J gave up 7 bases and V 1 base, and 7 bases lay outside the gene matches. The CDR3 spells CASSEVPSGAGGELFF. DNA of the CDR3: TGTGCCAGCAGTGAAGTCCCTAGCGGGGCTGGCGGGGAGCTGTTTTTT.

This rearrangement joins TRBV14 to TRBJ2-1, with a weak D call TRBD2 (6 bases). Germline values: CDR1 SGHDN, CDR2 FVKESK. The CDR3 contains 15 residues. Trimming pared 4 bases from V and 3 bases from J, leaving 13 bases between. This chain's CDR3 is CASSPGVAVYNEQFF. CDR3 DNA: TGTGCCAGCAGCCCCGGGGTAGCGGTCTACAATGAGCAGTTCTTC.

As to this clone: Other nucleotide sequences from this sample produce the same CDR3. The chain links TRBV15 to TRBJ2-7; TRBD2 matches at 7 bases. Germline CDR1 and CDR2: LNHNV and YYDKDF (reference sequence). CDR3 length equals 15 residues. V was clipped by 0 bases and J by 3 bases; unmatched bases: 5. This CDR3 reads CATSRDGGGFYEQYF. CDR3 nucleotide sequence: TGTGCCACCAGCAGAGACGGCGGGGGATTCTACGAGCAGTACTTC. The variable domain in full, completed from reference TRBV15 and TRBJ2-7, reads DAMVIQNPRYQVTQFGKPVTLSCSQTLNHNVMYWYQQKSSQAPKLLFHYYDKDFNNEADTPDNFQSRRPNTSFCFLDIRSPGLGDTAMYLCATSRDGGGFYEQYFGPGTRLTVT.

This chain uses TRBV19 with TRBJ1-1; D is unresolved. The germline CDR1 and CDR2 sequences are LNHDA and SQIVND (reference sequence). The CDR3 runs 14 residues. The V end lost 8 bases, the J end lost 4 bases, and 17 bases lay between the germline ends. The CDR3 protein is CASSDGLGVTEAFF. CDR3 sequence (DNA): TGTGCCAGTTCGGACGGACTAGGAGTCACTGAAGCTTTCTTT. Combining the CDR3 with reference TRBV19 and TRBJ1-1 gives the whole variable domain DGGITQSPKYLFRKEGQNVTLSCEQNLNHDAMYWYRQDPGQGLRLIYYSQIVNDFQKGDIAEGYSVSREKKESFPLTVTSAQKNPTAFYLCASSDGLGVTEAFFGQGTRLTVV.

This clone came up once. The chain joins TRBV5-1 to TRBJ2-3, with 8 bases aligning to TRBD2. After removal of 2 bases from V and 6 bases from J, the junction contained 2 bases not matched to a gene. There are 13 residues in the CDR3. Germline CDR1 and CDR2: SGHRS and YFSETQ. The CDR3 DNA is TGCGCCAGCAGCTTTAGCGGGGATGATACGCAGTATTTT. It translates to CASSFSGDDTQYF.

V gene TRBV28 combines with J gene TRBJ2-7; D perhaps matches TRBD1 (6 bases). The CDR3 has 19 residues. Trimming took off 4 bases at V and 3 bases at J, with 28 bases between the two ends. CDR1 and CDR2 (germline): MDHEN, SYDVKM. CDR3: CASSSQGSVWGMGHYEQYF. The CDR3 DNA follows: TGTGCCAGCAGTTCTCAGGGGTCAGTTTGGGGGATGGGCCACTACGAGCAGTACTTC.

The DNA for the CDR3 is TGTGCCAGCAGTGAGCAGAATCATAGCAATCAGCCCCAGCATTTT. Encoded protein: CASSEQNHSNQPQHF. The chain joins TRBV6-1 to TRBJ1-5; D ambiguous. Trimming cost V 3 bases and J 0 bases, with 9 bases left between them. Germline V gives CDR1 MNHNS, CDR2 SASEGT. This CDR3 is 15 amino acids long.

The genes are TRBV7-2 and TRBJ2-3; 11 nucleotides align to TRBD2. The CDR3 has 16 amino acids. Per the germline V gene, CDR1 is SGHTA and CDR2 is FQGNSA. V lost 2 bases to trimming and J lost 1 base; unmatched junction nucleotides: 2. CDR3 DNA: TGTGCCAGCAGCTTAAGACTAGCGGGGCGCACAGATACGCAGTATTTT. It specifies CASSLRLAGRTDTQYF.

This rearrangement joins TRBV4-1 to TRBJ2-3; TRBD1 might be the D (5 bases). The length of the CDR3 is 17 residues. CDR1 MGHRA and CDR2 YSYEKL come from the germline V gene. The ends were cut back, 0 bases at V and 2 bases at J, with 15 bases in the middle. CDR3 residues: CASSQDGGEGVTDTQYF. CDR3 in DNA: TGCGCCAGCAGCCAAGATGGTGGGGAAGGGGTCACAGATACGCAGTATTTT.

The genes are TRBV10-3 and TRBJ2-3, with 11 bases that match TRBD2. There are 15 residues in the CDR3. V shed 10 bases, J shed 2 bases, and the junction held 8 bases outside the gene matches. Germline V gene data show CDR1 as ENHRY and CDR2 as SYGVKD. The CDR3, as DNA: TGTGCCACCGTAGCGGGGGGGCGGAACACAGATACGCAGTATTTT. This codes for CATVAGGRNTDTQYF.

J is TRBJ2-3 and V is TRBV5-6; 11 bases are a match to TRBD2. The CDR3 totals 18 residues. The trim removed 2 bases at V and 3 bases at J, leaving 11 bases unmatched. From germline, CDR1 is SGHDT and CDR2 YYEEEE. CDR3: CASSFGMVLAGGTDTQYF. CDR3 nucleotides: TGTGCCAGCAGCTTTGGCATGGTGCTAGCGGGGGGTACAGATACGCAGTATTTT. Together with reference TRBV5-6 and TRBJ2-3, the CDR3 gives the full variable domain: DAGVTQSPTHLIKTRGQQVTLRCSPKSGHDTVSWYQQALGQGPQFIFQYYEEEERQRGNFPDRFSGHQFPNYSSELNVNALLLGDSALYLCASSFGMVLAGGTDTQYFGPGTRLTVL.

The gene calls are TRBV5-1 and TRBJ2-1; D is undetermined. The germline V gene encodes CDR1 SGHRS and CDR2 YFSETQ. This CDR3 region has 15 residues. The V and J ends lost 0 bases and 0 bases respectively, with 7 bases between them. CDR3 sequence reads: CASSLALSSYNEQFF. CDR3 sequence (DNA): TGCGCCAGCAGCTTGGCCCTTAGCTCCTACAATGAGCAGTTCTTC.

This clone was detected once. The CDR3 region has the DNA TGTGCCAGCAGTCCCCTAGGGGGCGGACACATTCAGTACTTC. This gives the protein CASSPLGGGHIQYF. V usage is TRBV27 and J usage is TRBJ2-4, with 7 bases lining up with TRBD1. Losses at the gene ends were 5 bases for V and 8 bases for J; bases not matched to a gene: 9. The CDR3 is made up of 14 amino acids. Germline loops: CDR1 MNHEY, CDR2 SMNVEV (reference sequence).

J is TRBJ2-6 and V is TRBV11-1; the match to TRBD1 covers 10 bases. This CDR3 has 16 residues. The junction had 2 bases not matched to a gene; V was cut back by 6 bases and J by 0 bases. Germline assignment: CDR1 SGHAT and CDR2 FQDESV (reference sequence). The CDR3 here is CASRGQGTSGANVLTF. For the CDR3, the DNA is TGTGCCAGCAGGGGACAGGGGACCTCTGGGGCCAACGTCCTGACTTTC.